This T cell receptor beta chain was sequenced during a study of CD8 T cells in Susac syndrome. When the RNA was reverse transcribed, random hexamers were used with an input of roughly 0.45 to 1 ug. Across 54 Vbeta and 13 Jbeta, TCR beta CDR3 was amplified with immunoSEQ multiplex PCR. A single record per CDR3 protein comes from TCRdb applying MiXCR to the immunoSEQ multiplex PCR reads. The sample has under 200,000 distinct CDR3 sequences, 85% to 95% seen once. The V end was cut by 7 bases, the J end by 1 base, with 23 bases between. Germline assignment: CDR1 MDHEN and CDR2 SYDVKM. The length of the CDR3 is 17 residues. TEMRA cells were FACS-enriched, unlike CD8+ and CD4+ T cells, which were negatively isolated.

The source is a human donor with multiple sclerosis. The J gene is TRBJ2-7, the V gene TRBV28; possibly TRBD1 for D (5 bases). The source material was CD8+ T cells from PBMCs. The CDR3 DNA is TGTGCCAGCACGAGTTTGGAGATTTCAGGGCGGTCCTACGAGCAGTACTTC. Translation gives CASTSLEISGRSYEQYF.